One T cell receptor (beta chain) is described in this entry. Its antigen is unknown. The assay was immunoSEQ multiplex PCR, and TCRdb's table has in-frame clones only and misses some. This table holds over 75,000 clones, around 90% found once. The sample comes from a study of graft-versus-host responses after intestinal transplantation. Germline assignment: CDR1 SGHTA and CDR2 FQGTGA. V gave up 1 base and J gave up 5 bases, with 6 bases separating them. The CDR3 length is 13 residues. Points from the study as a whole: Circulating GvH clones peaking coincided with falling HvG clones soon after transplant.

This chain uses TRBV7-3 with TRBJ2-1, with D hard to call. This sequence originates from a human donor who received an intestinal transplant. Sequenced here: unstimulated CD4+ T cells sorted from spleen or lymph node cells, sampled before intestinal transplant. The CDR3 is CASSLNSNNEQFF. In nucleotides, the CDR3 is TGTGCCAGCAGCTTAAATTCAAACAATGAGCAGTTCTTC.